This T cell receptor (beta chain) was sequenced for a study of neurological immune-mediated disorders. Whole-study context: Secondary progressive cases numbered 3 among the approximately 35 multiple sclerosis patients, while the other 31 were relapsing-remitting. Study-wide points: Private repertoires in all groups were suggested by the finding that expanded clones across subjects shared no CDR3 amino acid sequences.

The table lists this clonotype with many counts. Its antigen is as yet unknown. TCRdb fed the 5' RACE reads into MiXCR, producing one record per CDR3 protein. The data contain about 55,000 distinct CDR3 sequences, approximately 3.6% of them singletons. Germline lookup yields CDR1 MNHEY and CDR2 SVGAGI. Losses at the gene ends were 8 bases for V and 3 bases for J; bases not matched to a gene: 11. CDR3 length: 15 residues. Use was made of 750,000 to 1,000,000 CD4+ or CD8+ T cells in sorted libraries. The sequence came from a woman in her forties with multiple sclerosis. The J gene is TRBJ2-7, the V gene TRBV6-5, with TRBD2 identical over 9 bases. The sample consisted of CD4+ T cells from blood. The CDR3 DNA is TGTGCCAGCTCAATGGCTAGCGGGGACCTCTACGAGCAGTACTTC. The encoded protein is CASSMASGDLYEQYF.